The 2 T cell receptor beta chains presented below share a single source sample, sequenced in a study of T cell repertoires in cytomegalovirus infection. From the reads, TCRdb called clonotypes with MiXCR, one entry per CDR3 protein. In the table there are about 310,000 distinct CDR3 sequences, 17% of which are singletons. Sequenced input: PBMCs. These receptors were taken from a human donor in good health (CMV status not recorded). Some clones in this sample may be carry-over from other donors' samples.

Concerning this clonotype: The junction differs from germline at one of its ends, possibly a read error. This rearrangement joins TRBV12-3 or TRBV12-4 to TRBJ1-2, with no clear D. CDR3 size: 13 residues. CDR3 residues: CTSSPTIGYGYTF. As DNA, the CDR3 is TGTACCAGCAGTCCGACAATAGGCTATGGCTACACCTTC.

For this clonotype: A much larger clone sits a single nucleotide away, making a read error possible. V gene TRBV7-2 combines with J gene TRBJ2-7; D unclear. Trimming left V 5 bases short and J 9 bases short, with 17 bases between. Germline CDR1 and CDR2: SGHTA and FQGNSA. This CDR3 spans 13 amino acids. CDR3 in DNA: TGTGCCAGCAGCCTCCGAGGTTCGCGCGGGCAGTACTTC. This encodes CASSLRGSRGQYF.